Sequencing of this TCR beta chain was carried out in a study of T cell responses to AZD1222 COVID-19 vaccine. Produced via immunoSEQ multiplex PCR; TCRdb's table is partial and in-frame only. The data contain over 150,000 clones, approximately 90% of them seen just once; the ten biggest clones take up approximately 3.7%. The CDR3 contains 15 residues. Germline CDR1 SGHNT, CDR2 YYREEE (reference sequence). The V gene lost 4 bases and the J gene lost 8 bases, with 16 bases spanning the gap. This clonotype was sampled from an adult who received the AZD1222 COVID-19 vaccine. The rearrangement links TRBV5-4 to TRBJ1-6; D gene unclear. The sequences come from peripheral blood, collected 28 days after the second AZD1222 dose. The CDR3 DNA is TGTGCCAGCAGCCTCGGGGTGCCCCCAGATTCACCCCTCCACTTT. Translation: CASSLGVPPDSPLHF.